Shown below are 6 T cell receptor beta chains from a single sample sequenced in a study of siplizumab effects on memory and regulatory T cells. The repertoire was sequenced with immunoSEQ multiplex PCR; TCRdb's copy has only in-frame clones and lacks some. The repertoire consists of over 10,000 clones, with almost 40% occurring once and the leading ten covering 9.5% to 13%. Their antigens are not known. Over a period of five to seven days at 37 degrees C, the mixed lymphocyte reaction cells were cocultured. Sequenced material: CFSE-low (dividing) CD8+ T cells sorted from an allogeneic mixed lymphocyte reaction. Receptor source: a human donor in good health; the cells came from an allogeneic mixed lymphocyte reaction.

This clone is classed as medium-sized (0.01 to 0.1%). V and J are TRBV27 and TRBJ1-2, with D perhaps matching TRBD1 (5 bases). Trimming shortened V by 3 bases and J by 0 bases, and 14 bases separated the two germline ends. The CDR3 spans 16 residues. Germline V gene sequence: CDR1 MNHEY, CDR2 SMNVEV (reference sequence). The CDR3 sequence is CASSLDTRAANYGYTF. The CDR3 DNA reads TGTGCCAGCAGTTTGGACACGAGGGCGGCTAACTATGGCTACACCTTC.

The genes are TRBV7-9 and TRBJ2-1, with D perhaps matching TRBD1 (5 bases). With 6 bases removed from V and 8 bases from J, the gap between germline ends came to 8 bases. CDR1 is SEHNR and CDR2 is FQNEAQ in the germline V gene (reference sequence). The CDR3 is 11 amino acids. CDR3 nucleotide sequence: TGTGCCAGCAGAGGGGTCCATGAGCAGTTCTTC. The encoded protein is CASRGVHEQFF.

Only a few counts were recorded for this clone. The chain couples TRBV5-6 to TRBJ1-2, with 7 bases matching TRBD1. The germline gives CDR1 SGHDT, CDR2 YYEEEE. With V trimmed by 1 base and J by 9 bases, 9 bases remained unmatched. This CDR3 is 14 amino acids long. This chain's CDR3 is CASSLWGGGSSYTF. CDR3 sequence (DNA): TGTGCCAGCAGCTTGTGGGGAGGGGGCTCGAGCTACACCTTC.

The chain employs TRBV6-5 and TRBJ2-7; TRBD1 agrees at 7 bases. The CDR3 length is 15 residues. The V gene's germline CDR1 is MNHEY and CDR2 SVGAGI. Unmatched junction bases numbered 2, after V lost 0 bases and J lost 0 bases. The CDR3 DNA reads as TGTGCCAGCAGTTACTCGGGACAGAGCTCCTACGAGCAGTACTTC. It specifies CASSYSGQSSYEQYF.

This chain uses TRBV2 with TRBJ1-6; 8 positions agree with TRBD1. CDR3 size: 15 residues. Germline assignment: CDR1 SNHLY and CDR2 FYNNEI. The J segment lost 0 bases and the V segment lost 10 bases, leaving 5 bases of the junction unmatched. In DNA, the CDR3 is TGTGCCACACAGGGGGTGAGCTCCTATAATTCACCCCTCCACTTT. The encoded protein is CATQGVSSYNSPLHF.

The chain couples TRBV9 to TRBJ1-2; D uncertain. Trimming took off 0 bases at V and 2 bases at J, with 11 bases between the two ends. Looked up from germline, CDR1 is SGDLS and CDR2 is YYNGEE. The CDR3 sequence is 15 residues long. The CDR3 DNA reads as TGTGCCAGCAGCGTAGGAAGGGCGGGAAACTATGGCTACACCTTC. Its translation: CASSVGRAGNYGYTF.